The 27 T cell receptor beta chains reported below all come from one sample, sequenced in a study of control samples from healthy donors and cancer patients. Clones were read by immunoSEQ multiplex PCR, and TCRdb kept only the in-frame ones, dropping some. The sample contains 100,000 or so clones, more than 75% of which appear only once. Source material: blood. The receptor source for this set is a woman aged 50 to 60 in good health.

The chain is built from TRBV28 and TRBJ1-5; 8 positions match TRBD1. Looked up from germline, CDR1 is MDHEN and CDR2 is SYDVKM. The V gene end was trimmed by 6 bases and the J gene end by 7 bases; junction bases not matched to a gene: 11. This CDR3 region has 15 residues. CDR3: CASSPRTGIRQPQHF. The CDR3 DNA reads TGTGCCAGCAGCCCTAGGACAGGGATACGGCAGCCCCAGCATTTT.

In nucleotides, the CDR3 is TGCAGTGCTTCGGCCCCTGGGACCCAGTACTTC. It translates to CSASAPGTQYF. The V and J genes are TRBV20-1 and TRBJ2-5; D gene ambiguous. CDR3 length equals 11 residues. Germline assignment: CDR1 DFQATT and CDR2 SNEGSKA (reference sequence). V was shortened by 5 bases and J by 7 bases, with 11 bases between the two germline ends.

V is TRBV9 and J is TRBJ2-3, with D perhaps matching TRBD2 (5 bases). Trimming took 5 bases from V and 6 from J, leaving 19 bases between them. The CDR3 is made up of 15 amino acids. CDR1 SGDLS and CDR2 YYNGEE come from the germline V gene. CDR3 loop: CASRVGGGPLDTQYF. CDR3 in DNA: TGTGCCAGCAGGGTTGGAGGCGGACCCCTCGATACGCAGTATTTT.

The V call is TRBV30, the J call TRBJ1-6, with D unclear. Between the trimmed V and J ends, which lost 4 bases and 10 bases, there was a span of 14 bases. Germline CDR1 is GTSNPN and CDR2 is SVGIG (reference sequence). The CDR3 totals 13 residues. The CDR3 sequence: CAWTPGVGSPLHF. CDR3 nucleotides: TGTGCCTGGACCCCCGGGGTAGGGTCACCCCTCCACTTT.

This chain joins TRBV29-1 and TRBJ2-7; D may correspond to TRBD1 or TRBD2 (5 bases each). This CDR3 has 13 residues. Germline CDR1 and CDR2: SQVTM and ANQGSEA. V was shortened by 6 bases and J by 3 bases, with 15 bases between the two germline ends. CDR3 in amino acids: CSVRDGVNYEQYV. In DNA, the CDR3 is TGCAGCGTCCGGGACGGTGTGAACTACGAGCAGTACGTC.

The CDR3 loop is CASSMRIGQETQYF. Here the CDR3 DNA reads TGTGCCAGCTCAATGAGGATAGGGCAAGAGACCCAGTACTTC. This chain joins TRBV18 and TRBJ2-5; D unclear. V dropped 5 bases and J dropped 2 bases, with 12 bases sitting between them. This CDR3 is built from 14 residues. Germline V gene data show CDR1 as KGHSH and CDR2 as LQKENI.

The chain couples TRBV29-1 to TRBJ1-4; unclear D gene. Between the trimmed V and J ends, which lost 7 bases and 7 bases, there was a span of 7 bases. Germline lookup yields CDR1 SQVTM and CDR2 ANQGSEA. This CDR3 spans 10 amino acids. Here the CDR3 reads CSAYREKLFF. The CDR3 coding sequence is TGCAGCGCATATCGTGAAAAACTGTTTTTT.

CDR3 residues: CSANYGYTF. CDR3 DNA: TGCAGTGCTAACTATGGCTACACCTTC. The chain is built from TRBV20-1 and TRBJ1-2, with unresolved D. Germline CDR1 and CDR2: DFQATT and SNEGSKA (reference sequence). CDR3 size: 9 residues. With 4 bases removed from V and 3 bases from J, the gap between germline ends came to 0 bases.

The chain combines TRBV25-1 with TRBJ2-6; no reliable D call. Trimming left V 4 bases short and J 4 bases short, with 5 bases between. CDR1 is MGHDK, CDR2 SYGVNS, per germline. The CDR3 has 13 residues. The CDR3 region is CASSVPGANVLTF. The CDR3 nucleotides are TGTGCCAGCAGTGTCCCGGGGGCCAACGTCCTGACTTTC.

V gene TRBV3-1 (or the pseudogene TRBV3-2) combines with J gene TRBJ1-4, with D uncertain. This CDR3 region has 16 residues. The germline V and J ends were trimmed by 0 bases and 0 bases, with 8 bases remaining between them. CDR1 is LGHDT, CDR2 YNNKEL, per germline (reference sequence). CDR3 loop: CASSQEALTTNEKLFF. For the CDR3, the DNA is TGTGCCAGCAGCCAAGAGGCACTTACAACTAATGAAAAACTGTTTTTT.

The chain couples TRBV27 to TRBJ2-2; 12 positions agree with TRBD1. The CDR3 has 16 amino acids. In germline, CDR1 is MNHEY, CDR2 SMNVEV (reference sequence). Trimming cost V 6 bases and J 8 bases; bases outside gene matches: 10. CDR3 in amino acids: CASRSGTGGAGGELFF. CDR3 sequence (DNA): TGTGCCAGCAGATCCGGGACAGGGGGCGCAGGGGGGGAGCTGTTTTTT.

The J gene is TRBJ1-5, the V gene TRBV6-4; 9 nucleotides match TRBD1. V dropped 2 bases and J dropped 6; count of bases not matched to a gene: 5. The CDR3 has 15 residues. CDR1 and CDR2 from the germline V gene are MRHNA and SNTAGT. CDR3 nucleotide sequence: TGTGCCAGCAGTGACCCGGGACAGGGCGGTCAGCCCCAGCATTTT. Its protein product is CASSDPGQGGQPQHF.

The chain has TRBV29-1 and TRBJ1-2; D perhaps matches TRBD1 (5 bases). The CDR3 contains 12 residues. Germline V gene lookup returns CDR1 SQVTM and CDR2 ANQGSEA. V was shortened by 6 bases and J by 4 bases, with 12 bases between the two germline ends. CDR3 protein: CSVTGHLYGYTF. The CDR3 coding sequence is TGCAGCGTAACCGGACACCTCTATGGCTACACCTTC.

V and J are TRBV3-1 (or the pseudogene TRBV3-2) and TRBJ2-3, with TRBD1 as a possible D gene (7 bases). Germline CDR1 is LGHDT and CDR2 is YNNKEL (reference sequence). Trimming stripped 4 bases from V and 9 bases from J, with 29 bases between. This CDR3 is 18 amino acids long. The CDR3 DNA is TGTGCCAGCAGCCCATTTCGCGACAGGGTCCGGGAGTTAGGCACGCAGTATTTT. Amino acid sequence: CASSPFRDRVRELGTQYF.

The chain joins TRBV12-3 or TRBV12-4 to TRBJ1-2; 8 bases agree with TRBD1. The CDR3 has 13 residues. With V trimmed by 7 bases and J by 7 bases, 8 bases remained unmatched. The CDR3: CASTEGQGGGYTF. CDR3 nucleotide sequence: TGTGCCAGCACCGAAGGACAGGGAGGTGGCTACACCTTC.

Comments on this clone: Different DNA sequences within this sample yield the same CDR3. V usage is TRBV30 and J usage is TRBJ2-3; D remains unclear. The CDR3 runs 11 residues. The germline V gene has CDR1 GTSNPN and CDR2 SVGIG (reference sequence). V lost 0 bases and J lost 5, with 3 bases in between. The CDR3 reads CAWSVIDTQYF. CDR3 sequence (DNA): TGTGCCTGGAGTGTAATAGATACGCAGTATTTT.

The chain has TRBV13 and TRBJ2-2, with TRBD2 identical over 14 bases. CDR1 and CDR2 from the germline V gene are PRHDT and FYEKMQ (reference sequence). V shed 5 bases and J 6 bases; nucleotides not matched to a gene: 2. This CDR3 region has 15 residues. The CDR3 loop is CASSTGLAGAGELFF. The CDR3 region has the DNA TGTGCCAGCAGCACGGGACTAGCGGGAGCCGGGGAGCTGTTTTTT.

The chain uses TRBV21-1 and TRBJ2-3. TRBV21-1 counts as a pseudogene. The CDR3 is 10 residues long. The CDR3, as DNA: TGTGCCAGCAGCTCCCATACGCAGTATTTT. This gives the protein CASSSHTQYF.

The rearrangement joins TRBV24-1 to TRBJ2-4, with D tentatively TRBD1 (5 bases). Trimming pared 3 bases from V and 3 bases from J, leaving 17 bases between. In germline, CDR1 is KGHDR, CDR2 SFDVKD. The CDR3 is 17 amino acids. The CDR3 region has the DNA TGTGCCACCAGTGATCCCAGGGCAGGTCTGGGCAAAAACATTCAGTACTTC. This codes for CATSDPRAGLGKNIQYF.

The CDR3: CASSFFRGASGNTIYF. The CDR3 nucleotides read TGTGCCAGCAGCTTTTTCCGGGGGGCCTCTGGAAACACCATATATTTT. The rearrangement joins TRBV13 to TRBJ1-3, with D possibly matching TRBD1 (6 bases). Trimming stripped 3 bases from V and 0 bases from J, with 12 bases between. Germline-derived CDR1 and CDR2 are PRHDT and FYEKMQ (reference sequence). The CDR3 runs to 16 residues.

The chain has TRBV11-2 and TRBJ1-3, with unresolved D. The CDR3 extends over 16 amino acids. V lost 3 bases and J lost 2, with 14 bases in between. Germline CDR1 is SGHAT and CDR2 is FQNNGV. The CDR3 DNA is TGTGCCAGCAGCTTCCCGGGCGGCAGCGCTGGAAACACCATATATTTT. It specifies CASSFPGGSAGNTIYF.

The chain employs TRBV5-1 and TRBJ1-3; D is ambiguous. Germline V gene sequence: CDR1 SGHRS, CDR2 YFSETQ. This CDR3 comprises 15 residues. The V end was cut by 1 base, the J end by 2 bases, with 10 bases between. For the CDR3, the DNA is TGCGCCAGCAGCTTGACCGTAGCTCCTGGAAACACCATATATTTT. Translation: CASSLTVAPGNTIYF.

The rearrangement uses TRBV6-5 and TRBJ2-2; TRBD2 might be the D (6 bases). The CDR3 loop spans 15 amino acids. Germline V gives CDR1 MNHEY, CDR2 SVGAGI. Trimming took 6 bases from V and 8 from J, leaving 19 bases between them. CDR3 coding DNA: TGTGCCAGCAGGGTGGGAGCGGGCCATGCGGGGGAGCTGTTTTTT. Its translation is CASRVGAGHAGELFF.

The chain couples TRBV7-2 to TRBJ2-5, with D possibly matching TRBD2 (5 bases). Trimming removed 2 bases from V and 9 bases from J, with 10 bases in between. This CDR3 contains 12 residues. Per germline, CDR1 SGHTA and CDR2 FQGNSA. CDR3 DNA sequence: TGTGCCAGCAGCTTATCAGACGGGGCCCAGTACTTC. Translating it yields CASSLSDGAQYF.

The chain uses TRBV19 and TRBJ2-1; no reliable D call. Deletions cut 0 bases from V and 0 bases from J, with 12 bases between. Per germline, CDR1 LNHDA and CDR2 SQIVND (reference sequence). The CDR3 sequence is 17 residues long. CDR3 in DNA: TGTGCCAGTAGTATAGATCCTGAGCGCTTCTCCTACAATGAGCAGTTCTTC. It translates to CASSIDPERFSYNEQFF.

J is TRBJ1-1 and V is TRBV7-7; D ambiguous. The V and J ends lost 8 bases and 0 bases respectively, with 10 bases between them. CDR1 SSHAT and CDR2 FNYEAQ come from the germline V gene (reference sequence). This CDR3 is 13 amino acids long. This CDR3 is CASSGSLNTEAFF. The CDR3 bases are TGTGCCAGCTCGGGGTCACTGAACACTGAAGCTTTCTTT. Full variable domain (outside the CDR3, taken from reference TRBV7-7 and TRBJ1-1): GAGVSQSPRYKVTKRGQDVTLRCDPISSHATLYWYQQALGQGPEFLTYFNYEAQPDKSGLPSDRFSAERPEGSISTLTIQRTEQRDSAMYRCASSGSLNTEAFFGQGTRLTVV.

This sequence joins TRBV9 and TRBJ2-7; D uncertain. The CDR3 loop spans 14 amino acids. The ends were cut back, 1 base at V and 2 bases at J, with 10 bases in the middle. The V gene's germline CDR1 is SGDLS and CDR2 YYNGEE. CDR3 nucleotides: TGTGCCAGCAGCGTAATTGCGACGGCCTACGAGCAGTACTTC. This translates into CASSVIATAYEQYF.